Listed here is a single T cell receptor beta chain. Antigen unknown. This entry belongs to a study of blood T cells in healthy people across ages. Study-wide points: What prevented conclusive comparison of naive and antigen-experienced cells was that PBMCs were unsorted.

For the second PCR, which ran for about 7 to 11 cycles, a sample-barcoded 5' primer and a J-beta primer mix were used. Each CDR3 protein is one row after TCRdb ran MiXCR on the 5' RACE reads. This table holds about 1,800,000 distinct CDR3 sequences, roughly 28% found once. The extraction recovered at least 5 micrograms of total RNA per sample. The CDR3 runs 13 residues. Germline assignment: CDR1 SNHLY and CDR2 FYNNEI. V lost 8 bases and J lost 2; bases outside the gene matches: 6. The sample taken for sequencing was blood. The genes are TRBV2 and TRBJ2-7; the match to TRBD2 covers 7 bases. This TCR came from a woman between 25 and 40 years old in good health. Here the CDR3 DNA reads TGTGCCAGCGGGGGACTATCAACCTACGAGCAGTACTTC. Residues: CASGGLSTYEQYF.